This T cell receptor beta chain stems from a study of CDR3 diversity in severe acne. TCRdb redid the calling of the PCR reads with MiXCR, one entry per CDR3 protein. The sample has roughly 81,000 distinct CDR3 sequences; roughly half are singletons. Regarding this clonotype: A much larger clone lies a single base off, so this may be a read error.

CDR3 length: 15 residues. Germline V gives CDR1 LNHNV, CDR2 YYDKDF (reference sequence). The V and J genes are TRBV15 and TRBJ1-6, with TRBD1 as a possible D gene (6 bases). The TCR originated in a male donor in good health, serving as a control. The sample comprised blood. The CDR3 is CAASRSKGGNSPLHF. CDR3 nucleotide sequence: TGTGCCGCCAGCAGATCCAAGGGGGGGAATTCACCCCTCCACTTT.